These T cell receptor beta chains were read from a single sample in a study of identifying expanded T cells in peripheral blood. Sequencing used immunoSEQ multiplex PCR; TCRdb keeps in-frame clones, though not all of them. The table shows around 120,000 clones, with roughly 80% occurring only once. Sequencing input: blood. These receptors came from a person aged 18-69 years in good health. Both conserved end residues are part of each CDR3. Fields, in order: CDR3 DNA, CDR3 protein, V gene, J gene, clone size, D gene. A D gene is named only where the DNA matches it firmly. Rows give clone size only sometimes, using once, few, many, or a class for an expanded clone.

CDR3 DNA: TGTGCCAGCAGTCCTCGGACAGGAAACTATGGCTACACCTTC; CDR3 protein: CASSPRTGNYGYTF; V gene: TRBV25-1; J gene: TRBJ1-2; clone size: -; D gene: TRBD1
CDR3 DNA: TGTGCCAGCAGCCTCCGACAGGGGCGTCCCAAAAACATTCAGTACTTC; CDR3 protein: CASSLRQGRPKNIQYF; V gene: TRBV7-8; J gene: TRBJ2-4; clone size: -; D gene: TRBD1
CDR3 DNA: TGTGCCAGCAGCTTAGAAGGAGCAACCTACGAGCAGTACTTC; CDR3 protein: CASSLEGATYEQYF; V gene: TRBV11-3; J gene: TRBJ2-7; clone size: -; D gene: -
CDR3 DNA: TGTGCCAGCAGCCCCAGACAGAGCACAGATACGCAGTATTTT; CDR3 protein: CASSPRQSTDTQYF; V gene: TRBV7-2; J gene: TRBJ2-3; clone size: -; D gene: -
CDR3 DNA: TGTGCCAGCATGGGCAGGACGGAGAATTACAATGAGCAGTTCTTC; CDR3 protein: CASMGRTENYNEQFF; V gene: TRBV7-9; J gene: TRBJ2-1; clone size: -; D gene: -
CDR3 DNA: TGTGCCAGCAGTCCGGTTGTCGGGTTTTACACTGAAGCTTTCTTT; CDR3 protein: CASSPVVGFYTEAFF; V gene: TRBV6-5; J gene: TRBJ1-1; clone size: -; D gene: -
CDR3 DNA: TGTGCCTGGAGTAAGGTCTCAGATACGCAGTATTTT; CDR3 protein: CAWSKVSDTQYF; V gene: TRBV30; J gene: TRBJ2-3; clone size: -; D gene: -
CDR3 DNA: TGTGCCAGCAGCGTAGCGCAGGGGGATGTGAATGAGCAGTTCTTC; CDR3 protein: CASSVAQGDVNEQFF; V gene: TRBV9; J gene: TRBJ2-1; clone size: few; D gene: TRBD1
CDR3 DNA: TGTGCCAGCAGTTTCCCTACGCGGGACAGGGAAGGTCTCCGCGAAAAACTGTTTTTT; CDR3 protein: CASSFPTRDREGLREKLFF; V gene: TRBV28; J gene: TRBJ1-4; clone size: -; D gene: TRBD1
CDR3 DNA: TGTGCCAGCAGCTTGGGGCGGGGAGGCACAGATACGCAGTATTTT; CDR3 protein: CASSLGRGGTDTQYF; V gene: TRBV5-6; J gene: TRBJ2-3; clone size: -; D gene: -
CDR3 DNA: TGCGCCAGCAGCCAAGTCGCCGGGGGTGGGGCCAACGTCCTGACTTTC; CDR3 protein: CASSQVAGGGANVLTF; V gene: TRBV4-1; J gene: TRBJ2-6; clone size: -; D gene: -
CDR3 DNA: TGTGCCAGCAGCTTTAGGGGGGGGCCCCGGGGTGGCTACACCTTC; CDR3 protein: CASSFRGGPRGGYTF; V gene: TRBV7-2; J gene: TRBJ1-2; clone size: -; D gene: -
CDR3 DNA: TGTGCCAGCAGCAAGGGAAGGATTGGGGGCTACACCTTC; CDR3 protein: CASSKGRIGGYTF; V gene: TRBV21-1; J gene: TRBJ1-2; clone size: -; D gene: -
CDR3 DNA: TGTGCCCAGACCCCCCCCCAGGGGGAAGGCTACACCTTC; CDR3 protein: CAQTPPQGEGYTF; V gene: TRBV7-9; J gene: TRBJ1-2; clone size: -; D gene: TRBD1
CDR3 DNA: TGCGCCAGCAGCCAAGATTGGGTGAATTCACCCCTCCACTTT; CDR3 protein: CASSQDWVNSPLHF; V gene: TRBV4-3; J gene: TRBJ1-6; clone size: -; D gene: -
CDR3 DNA: TGTGCCAGCAGCCCTCGGGGGCCCGAGCAGTACTTC; CDR3 protein: CASSPRGPEQYF; V gene: TRBV11-2; J gene: TRBJ2-7; clone size: -; D gene: -
CDR3 DNA: TGTGCCAGCACCCTTCTAACAGGGACTGAAGCTTTCTTT; CDR3 protein: CASTLLTGTEAFF; V gene: TRBV7-2; J gene: TRBJ1-1; clone size: -; D gene: -
CDR3 DNA: TGCGCCAGCAGCTTTGGGCCCCTCTATGGCTACACCTTC; CDR3 protein: CASSFGPLYGYTF; V gene: TRBV5-1; J gene: TRBJ1-2; clone size: -; D gene: -
CDR3 DNA: TGTGCCAGCAGCTTAAGGGAGACAAACGGTGGCTACACCTTC; CDR3 protein: CASSLRETNGGYTF; V gene: TRBV7-2; J gene: TRBJ1-2; clone size: few; D gene: -
CDR3 DNA: TGTGCCAGCAGCTTAGCAGGGGCCTATCAGCCCCAGCATTTT; CDR3 protein: CASSLAGAYQPQHF; V gene: TRBV7-9; J gene: TRBJ1-5; clone size: many; D gene: -
CDR3 DNA: TGTGCCAGCATGATTGACAGGGTTAATGAAAAACTGTTTTTT; CDR3 protein: CASMIDRVNEKLFF; V gene: TRBV2; J gene: TRBJ1-4; clone size: -; D gene: TRBD1
CDR3 DNA: TGTGCCTGGAGTGGGGTTGGTTCCAGGGGTTTGACTGAAGCTTTCTTT; CDR3 protein: CAWSGVGSRGLTEAFF; V gene: TRBV30; J gene: TRBJ1-1; clone size: -; D gene: -
CDR3 DNA: TGTGCCAGCAGTGGGGGGATCAACTACGAGCAGTACTTC; CDR3 protein: CASSGGINYEQYF; V gene: TRBV6-5; J gene: TRBJ2-7; clone size: -; D gene: -
CDR3 DNA: TGTGCCGGACGGCGACAGGGAACTGAAAAACTGTTTTTT; CDR3 protein: CAGRRQGTEKLFF; V gene: TRBV28; J gene: TRBJ1-4; clone size: -; D gene: TRBD1
CDR3 DNA: TGTGCCAGTGGGGAGAACACTGAAGCTTTCTTT; CDR3 protein: CASGENTEAFF; V gene: TRBV19; J gene: TRBJ1-1; clone size: -; D gene: -
CDR3 DNA: TGTGCCAGCGCGGACAGGGACATCACCTACGAGCAGTACTTC; CDR3 protein: CASADRDITYEQYF; V gene: TRBV6-5; J gene: TRBJ2-7; clone size: -; D gene: TRBD1
CDR3 DNA: TGTGCCAGCAGTGATTCCCCGATTAGCTCCTACAATGAGCAGTTCTTC; CDR3 protein: CASSDSPISSYNEQFF; V gene: TRBV9; J gene: TRBJ2-1; clone size: -; D gene: -
CDR3 DNA: TGTGCCAGCAGCTTACTTGGGACACAAAAAACGCATGGCTACACCTTC; CDR3 protein: CASSLLGTQKTHGYTF; V gene: TRBV7-9; J gene: TRBJ1-2; clone size: -; D gene: -
CDR3 DNA: TGTGCCAGCAGCGCGGGGAGGGTGAGCACCGGGGAGCTGTTTTTT; CDR3 protein: CASSAGRVSTGELFF; V gene: TRBV9; J gene: TRBJ2-2; clone size: -; D gene: TRBD2
CDR3 DNA: TGTGCCAGCAGTGAAACGGGCTACACCTTC; CDR3 protein: CASSETGYTF; V gene: TRBV6-1; J gene: TRBJ1-2; clone size: -; D gene: -
CDR3 DNA: TGTGCCAGCTCACCTGACAGGAATAATGAAAAACTGTTTTTT; CDR3 protein: CASSPDRNNEKLFF; V gene: TRBV18; J gene: TRBJ1-4; clone size: -; D gene: -
CDR3 DNA: TGTGCCAGCCGAAGGAGTTTAATCCGGGAATATGGCTACACCTTC; CDR3 protein: CASRRSLIREYGYTF; V gene: TRBV6-1; J gene: TRBJ1-2; clone size: -; D gene: -
CDR3 DNA: TGTGCCAGCAGCCTACAGGGGGGGAATTTCAATGAGCAGTTCTTC; CDR3 protein: CASSLQGGNFNEQFF; V gene: TRBV7-2; J gene: TRBJ2-1; clone size: -; D gene: -
CDR3 DNA: TGTGCCAGCGCCTCAAACCGGCGGGCGGCCTTTAATCAGCCCCAGCATTTT; CDR3 protein: CASASNRRAAFNQPQHF; V gene: TRBV2; J gene: TRBJ1-5; clone size: -; D gene: -
CDR3 DNA: TGTGCCAGCAGCAGGGTAACAGGGGGCGCTGGGGTAGATACGCAGTATTTT; CDR3 protein: CASSRVTGGAGVDTQYF; V gene: TRBV5-4; J gene: TRBJ2-3; clone size: -; D gene: TRBD1
CDR3 DNA: TGTGCCAGCAGCTTTGCGACAGGGAGGAACACTGAAGCTTTCTTT; CDR3 protein: CASSFATGRNTEAFF; V gene: TRBV12-1; J gene: TRBJ1-1; clone size: -; D gene: -
CDR3 DNA: TGTGCCAGCACCCGGGGGCGGGAGCAGTACTTC; CDR3 protein: CASTRGREQYF; V gene: TRBV25-1; J gene: TRBJ2-7; clone size: -; D gene: -
CDR3 DNA: TGTGCCAGCAGCTTAAGTCATAGCAATCAGCCCCAGCATTTT; CDR3 protein: CASSLSHSNQPQHF; V gene: TRBV7-2; J gene: TRBJ1-5; clone size: -; D gene: -
CDR3 DNA: TGTGCCAGCAGCTTAGAAGCCTCTGGAAACACCATATATTTT; CDR3 protein: CASSLEASGNTIYF; V gene: TRBV7-9; J gene: TRBJ1-3; clone size: -; D gene: -
CDR3 DNA: TGTGCCAGCAGAGGACAGGGTACAGATACGCAGTATTTT; CDR3 protein: CASRGQGTDTQYF; V gene: TRBV25-1; J gene: TRBJ2-3; clone size: -; D gene: TRBD1
CDR3 DNA: TGTGCCAGCTCAAGTCCAGGGTGGGATACGCAGTATTTT; CDR3 protein: CASSSPGWDTQYF; V gene: TRBV18; J gene: TRBJ2-3; clone size: -; D gene: -
CDR3 DNA: TGTGCCAGCAGGAACACCGGGGAGCTGTTTTTT; CDR3 protein: CASRNTGELFF; V gene: TRBV27; J gene: TRBJ2-2; clone size: -; D gene: -
CDR3 DNA: TGTGCCAGCAGCTTAGCTTGGGGGCCCCAGCATTTT; CDR3 protein: CASSLAWGPQHF; V gene: TRBV7-8; J gene: TRBJ1-5; clone size: -; D gene: -
CDR3 DNA: TGTGCCAGCAGGAACGCCGGGACAGGTACCTACGAGCAGTACTTC; CDR3 protein: CASRNAGTGTYEQYF; V gene: TRBV6-5; J gene: TRBJ2-7; clone size: once; D gene: TRBD1
CDR3 DNA: TGTGCCAGCAGCCATGACACGTACGAGCAGTACTTC; CDR3 protein: CASSHDTYEQYF; V gene: TRBV5-5; J gene: TRBJ2-7; clone size: -; D gene: -
CDR3 DNA: TGTGCCAGCAGCCGAGCCGCGGGGGGCGTGGGCACAGATACGCAGTATTTT; CDR3 protein: CASSRAAGGVGTDTQYF; V gene: TRBV7-6; J gene: TRBJ2-3; clone size: -; D gene: TRBD2
CDR3 DNA: TGCGCCAGCAGTCAACAGACTCAGTACCAAGAGACCCAGTACTTC; CDR3 protein: CASSQQTQYQETQYF; V gene: TRBV23-1; J gene: TRBJ2-5; clone size: -; D gene: -
CDR3 DNA: TGTGCCAGCAGCTTAGAGGGTTGGTCCTACGAGCAGTACTTC; CDR3 protein: CASSLEGWSYEQYF; V gene: TRBV7-2; J gene: TRBJ2-7; clone size: -; D gene: -
CDR3 DNA: TGCGCCAGCTCCCTACAATCCCCCTCCACAGATACGCAGTATTTT; CDR3 protein: CASSLQSPSTDTQYF; V gene: TRBV5-1; J gene: TRBJ2-3; clone size: -; D gene: -
CDR3 DNA: TGCGCCAGCAGCCAAGACCAGGGAAATTCACCCCTCCACTTT; CDR3 protein: CASSQDQGNSPLHF; V gene: TRBV4-3; J gene: TRBJ1-6; clone size: -; D gene: -
CDR3 DNA: TGTGCCAGCAGTGAGGAAGCTGGGGTTGTTACACTTAGCAATCAGCCCCAGCATTTT; CDR3 protein: CASSEEAGVVTLSNQPQHF; V gene: TRBV6-1; J gene: TRBJ1-5; clone size: -; D gene: -
CDR3 DNA: TGCGCCAGCAGCAACGGTCAGGGGTATGAAAAACTGTTTTTT; CDR3 protein: CASSNGQGYEKLFF; V gene: TRBV5-1; J gene: TRBJ1-4; clone size: -; D gene: -
CDR3 DNA: TGTGCCAGCAGTTTCCAGGGTACAGATACGCAGTATTTT; CDR3 protein: CASSFQGTDTQYF; V gene: TRBV2; J gene: TRBJ2-3; clone size: -; D gene: -